The entry that follows covers one TCR beta chain sequence. The PCR had 60 Vbeta and 13 Jbeta primers. Method: immunoSEQ multiplex PCR; TCRdb's copy keeps in-frame clones and lacks some. Seen here are 150,000 to 200,000 clones, nearly 80% observed once, and the top ten hold around 2.6%. The data stem from a study of cytomegalovirus exposure and HLA in healthy donors. This CDR3 contains 17 residues. J gave up 0 bases and V 1 base, and 6 bases lay outside the gene matches. CDR1 is MNHNS, CDR2 SASEGT, per germline. The sequenced sample consisted of PBMCs. The clonotype was recovered from a female donor in good health and CMV-seronegative. V is TRBV6-1 and J is TRBJ2-7; 10 bases agree with TRBD2. DNA for the CDR3: TGTGCCAGCAGTGAAGATGGACTAGCGGAAAGCTCCTACGAGCAGTACTTC. Its protein is CASSEDGLAESSYEQYF.